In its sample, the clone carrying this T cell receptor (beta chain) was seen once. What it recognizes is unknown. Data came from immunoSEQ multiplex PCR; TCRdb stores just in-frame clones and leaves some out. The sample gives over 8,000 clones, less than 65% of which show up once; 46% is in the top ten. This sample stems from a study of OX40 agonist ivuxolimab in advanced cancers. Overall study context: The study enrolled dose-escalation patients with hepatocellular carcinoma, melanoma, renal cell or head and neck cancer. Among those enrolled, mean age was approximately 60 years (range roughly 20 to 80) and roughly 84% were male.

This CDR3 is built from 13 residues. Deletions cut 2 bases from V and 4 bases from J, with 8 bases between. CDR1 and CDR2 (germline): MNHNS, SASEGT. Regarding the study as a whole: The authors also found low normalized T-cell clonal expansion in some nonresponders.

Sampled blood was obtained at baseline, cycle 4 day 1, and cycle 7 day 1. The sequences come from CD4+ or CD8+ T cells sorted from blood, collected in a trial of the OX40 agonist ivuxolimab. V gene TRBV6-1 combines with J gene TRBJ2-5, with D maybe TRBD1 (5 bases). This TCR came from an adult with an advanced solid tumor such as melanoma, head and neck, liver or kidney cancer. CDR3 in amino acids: CASSEQGGETQYF. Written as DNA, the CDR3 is TGTGCCAGCAGTGAACAGGGTGGAGAGACCCAGTACTTC.